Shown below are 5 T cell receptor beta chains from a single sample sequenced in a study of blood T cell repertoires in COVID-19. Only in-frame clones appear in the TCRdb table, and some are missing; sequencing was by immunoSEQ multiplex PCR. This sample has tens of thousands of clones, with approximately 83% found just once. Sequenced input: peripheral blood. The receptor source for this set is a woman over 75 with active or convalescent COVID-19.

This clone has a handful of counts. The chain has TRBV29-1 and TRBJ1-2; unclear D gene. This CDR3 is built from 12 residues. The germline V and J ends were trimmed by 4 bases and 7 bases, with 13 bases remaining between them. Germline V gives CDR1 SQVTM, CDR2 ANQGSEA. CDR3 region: CSVVGSLAGYTF. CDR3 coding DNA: TGCAGCGTTGTGGGCAGCCTGGCTGGCTACACCTTC.

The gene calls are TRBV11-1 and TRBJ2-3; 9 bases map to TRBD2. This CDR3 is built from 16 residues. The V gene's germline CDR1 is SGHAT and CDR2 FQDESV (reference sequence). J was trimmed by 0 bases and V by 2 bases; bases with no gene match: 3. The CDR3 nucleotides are TGTGCCAGCAGCTTAATTACTAGCGGGAGCACAGATACGCAGTATTTT. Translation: CASSLITSGSTDTQYF.

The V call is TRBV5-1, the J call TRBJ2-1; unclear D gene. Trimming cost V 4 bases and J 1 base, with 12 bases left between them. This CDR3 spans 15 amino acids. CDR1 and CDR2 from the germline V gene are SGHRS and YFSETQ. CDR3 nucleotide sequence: TGCGCCAGCAGCCCCTCCTTCGGTTCCTACAATGAGCAGTTCTTC. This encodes CASSPSFGSYNEQFF.

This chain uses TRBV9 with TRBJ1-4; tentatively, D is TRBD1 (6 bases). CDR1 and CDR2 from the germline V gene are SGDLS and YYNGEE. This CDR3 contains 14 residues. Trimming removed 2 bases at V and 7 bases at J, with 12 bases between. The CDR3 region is CASSVGQGPEKLFF. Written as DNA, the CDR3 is TGTGCCAGCAGCGTGGGCCAGGGGCCTGAAAAACTGTTTTTT.

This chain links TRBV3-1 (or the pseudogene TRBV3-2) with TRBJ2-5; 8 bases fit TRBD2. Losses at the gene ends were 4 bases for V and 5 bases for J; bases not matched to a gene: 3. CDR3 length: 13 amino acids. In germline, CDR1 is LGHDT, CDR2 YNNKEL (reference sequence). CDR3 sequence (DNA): TGTGCCAGCAGCCCTAGCGGGTTGGAGACCCAGTACTTC. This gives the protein CASSPSGLETQYF.